This T cell receptor (beta chain) was sequenced for a study of neurological immune-mediated disorders. The cDNA came from 5'RACE with 10-nucleotide random UMIs. TCRdb processed the 5' RACE reads anew with MiXCR; each CDR3 protein has one entry. The profile shows about 66,000 distinct CDR3 sequences, 4.5% of them singletons. Germline V gene data show CDR1 as LNHDA and CDR2 as SQIVND (reference sequence). Trimming removed 3 bases from V and 11 bases from J, with 13 bases in between. The CDR3 runs to 12 residues. The study built unsorted libraries from 2 million PBMCs kept at -80 C. The sequence was collected from a young man with multiple sclerosis. Sequencing was performed on PBMCs. This sequence joins TRBV19 and TRBJ1-1, with D perhaps TRBD1 (5 bases). The chain's CDR3 is CASSIERGGAFF. CDR3 nucleotides: TGTGCCAGTAGTATCGAACGGGGCGGCGCTTTCTTT.